This TCR beta chain was sequenced for a study of cytomegalovirus exposure and HLA in healthy donors. The study, taken as a whole, reports: A prior analysis recorded that most TCR beta V segments were productive about 90% or about 30% of the time. Reported findings show TCR beta sequences accurately forecast HLA-A and HLA-B alleles in most subjects. It was confirmed in vitro that three of the CMV-associated chains were specific for CMV antigens.

Primers for the PCR totalled 60 Vbeta and 13 Jbeta. Sequencing was performed with immunoSEQ multiplex PCR; in TCRdb, only in-frame clones are kept and a portion is missing. Of 200,000 to 250,000 clones in the sample, roughly 83% are singletons; the top ten hold roughly 0.7%. Healthy bone marrow donors supplied every sample. Trimming took 6 bases from V and 1 from J, leaving 9 bases between them. Germline V lookup: CDR1 LNHDA, CDR2 SQIVND (reference sequence). The length of the CDR3 is 13 residues. Details on this clone: Its antigen is not known.

The chain combines TRBV19 with TRBJ1-1; D is ambiguous. The TCR originated in a boy between 2 and 15 years old in good health and CMV-seronegative. The sequencing sample was made of PBMCs. DNA of the CDR3: TGTGCCAGTAGCCCTCGGGAGAACACTGAAGCTTTCTTT. Its translation is CASSPRENTEAFF.